These T cell receptor beta chains were read from a single sample in a study of radiotherapy plus CTLA-4 blockade in lung cancer. Method: immunoSEQ multiplex PCR; TCRdb's copy keeps in-frame clones and lacks some. The data hold around 80,000 clones, with under 90% observed a single time. The sequences come from peripheral blood, collected from a patient treated with radiotherapy plus ipilimumab. These receptors were collected from a human donor with non-small cell lung cancer who had stable disease on radiotherapy plus ipilimumab. CDR3s include the opening cysteine and the closing phenylalanine or tryptophan. D genes are given only for firm matches. Not every row has a clone size; where given, it reads once, few, many or a size class.

J: TRBJ1-3
size: .
V: TRBV9
D: TRBD1
CDR3: CASSTDRDGNTIYF
DNA: TGTGCCAGCAGCACCGACAGGGATGGAAACACCATATATTTT

J: TRBJ2-1
size: .
V: TRBV7-2
D: TRBD2
CDR3: CASSSLGLAGGGTNEQFF
DNA: TGTGCCAGCAGCTCTCTCGGACTAGCGGGAGGCGGAACGAATGAGCAGTTCTTC

J: TRBJ1-5
size: .
V: TRBV6-1
D: .
CDR3: CASKRQDNQPQHF
DNA: TGTGCCAGCAAACGACAGGACAATCAGCCCCAGCATTTT

J: TRBJ2-2
size: .
V: TRBV30
D: .
CDR3: CAWSRPRQPTGELFF
DNA: TGTGCCTGGAGTCGCCCGAGACAGCCAACCGGGGAGCTGTTTTTT

J: TRBJ2-7
size: .
V: TRBV11-2
D: TRBD2
CDR3: CASSFKFKREIYEQYF
DNA: TGTGCCAGCAGCTTTAAGTTCAAGCGGGAGATCTACGAGCAGTACTTC

J: TRBJ1-4
size: .
V: TRBV5-1
D: TRBD1
CDR3: CASSSRTGREKLFF
DNA: TGCGCCAGCAGCAGTCGGACAGGGCGGGAAAAACTGTTTTTT

J: TRBJ1-2
size: .
V: TRBV5-1
D: .
CDR3: CASSTGPMNYGYTF
DNA: TGCGCCAGCAGCACAGGACCGATGAACTATGGCTACACCTTC

J: TRBJ2-3
size: .
V: TRBV30
D: .
CDR3: CAWTGVRDTQYF
DNA: TGTGCCTGGACAGGTGTGAGAGATACGCAGTATTTT

J: TRBJ2-1
size: .
V: TRBV28
D: TRBD1
CDR3: CASSLRTGISSYNEQFF
DNA: TGTGCCAGCAGTTTACGGACAGGAATTAGCTCCTACAATGAGCAGTTCTTC

J: TRBJ2-3
size: few
V: TRBV4-1
D: TRBD1
CDR3: CASSQDSPGQASSTDTQYF
DNA: TGCGCCAGCAGCCAAGATTCGCCGGGACAGGCCTCTAGCACAGATACGCAGTATTTT

J: TRBJ2-3
size: .
V: TRBV28
D: .
CDR3: CASSLRGSTQYF
DNA: TGTGCCAGCAGTTTACGGGGGTCAACGCAGTATTTT

J: TRBJ1-6
size: .
V: TRBV9
D: TRBD1
CDR3: CASSVRQGNNSPLHF
DNA: TGTGCCAGCAGCGTGCGACAGGGAAATAATTCACCCCTCCACTTT

J: TRBJ2-7
size: .
V: TRBV19
D: TRBD1
CDR3: CASSIGTGAYEQYF
DNA: TGTGCCAGTAGTATTGGGACAGGGGCCTACGAGCAGTACTTC

J: TRBJ2-5
size: .
V: TRBV28
D: .
CDR3: CASSPKGQETQYF
DNA: TGTGCCAGCAGCCCCAAGGGGCAAGAGACCCAGTACTTC

J: TRBJ2-1
size: .
V: TRBV5-1
D: TRBD2
CDR3: CASSQTSGAYNEQFF
DNA: TGCGCCAGCAGCCAGACTAGCGGGGCCTACAATGAGCAGTTCTTC

J: TRBJ2-3
size: .
V: TRBV19
D: TRBD1
CDR3: CASSIGTGRADTQYF
DNA: TGTGCCAGTAGTATTGGGACAGGGAGGGCAGATACGCAGTATTTT

J: TRBJ2-3
size: once
V: TRBV9
D: .
CDR3: CASSFRTEGDTQYF
DNA: TGTGCCAGCAGCTTCAGGACAGAGGGAGATACGCAGTATTTT

J: TRBJ1-4
size: .
V: TRBV5-4
D: .
CDR3: CASSGPRGEKLFF
DNA: TGTGCCAGCAGCGGTCCCCGGGGTGAAAAACTGTTTTTT

J: TRBJ2-1
size: .
V: TRBV6-5
D: .
CDR3: CATQGRRVFNEQFF
DNA: TGTGCCACCCAGGGGAGGAGGGTTTTCAATGAGCAGTTCTTC

J: TRBJ1-6
size: .
V: TRBV7-3
D: TRBD1
CDR3: CASSIDRGSPLHF
DNA: TGTGCCAGCAGCATTGACAGGGGTTCACCCCTCCACTTT

J: TRBJ1-1
size: .
V: TRBV19
D: TRBD1
CDR3: CASSSGQGRANTEAFF
DNA: TGTGCCAGTAGTTCAGGACAGGGGAGGGCGAACACTGAAGCTTTCTTT

J: TRBJ2-1
size: .
V: TRBV7-9
D: .
CDR3: CASTVDVYGEQFF
DNA: TGTGCCAGCACCGTGGACGTTTATGGTGAGCAGTTCTTC

J: TRBJ2-7
size: .
V: TRBV11-2
D: .
CDR3: CASSLVLENYEQYF
DNA: TGTGCCAGCAGCTTAGTACTAGAGAACTACGAGCAGTACTTC

J: TRBJ2-2
size: .
V: TRBV7-3
D: TRBD1
CDR3: CASASGQGLTGELFF
DNA: TGTGCCAGCGCTTCCGGACAGGGGTTAACCGGGGAGCTGTTTTTT

J: TRBJ2-3
size: .
V: TRBV7-6
D: TRBD2
CDR3: CASSLGTSGGPLPDTQYF
DNA: TGTGCCAGCAGCTTAGGGACTAGCGGGGGGCCCCTCCCAGATACGCAGTATTTT

J: TRBJ2-7
size: once
V: TRBV7-2
D: TRBD2
CDR3: CASSLDGGTYEQYF
DNA: TGTGCCAGCAGCTTAGACGGGGGGACCTACGAGCAGTACTTC

J: TRBJ2-2
size: .
V: TRBV2
D: .
CDR3: CASSGRLWDTGELFF
DNA: TGTGCCAGCAGTGGGCGGCTCTGGGACACCGGGGAGCTGTTTTTT

J: TRBJ2-5
size: .
V: TRBV5-1
D: .
CDR3: CASIKSQGRETQYF
DNA: TGCGCCAGCATCAAGTCTCAGGGACGGGAGACCCAGTACTTC

J: TRBJ2-2
size: .
V: TRBV19
D: TRBD1
CDR3: CATTGGTLSTGELFF
DNA: TGTGCGACTACAGGGGGGACTCTCTCCACCGGGGAGCTGTTTTTT

J: TRBJ1-2
size: .
V: TRBV21-1
D: .
CDR3: CASSKGPEGGRNYGYTF
DNA: TGTGCCAGCAGCAAAGGCCCGGAGGGGGGGCGCAACTATGGCTACACCTTC

J: TRBJ2-1
size: .
V: TRBV5-1
D: TRBD2
CDR3: CASSLVSGSSYNEQFF
DNA: TGCGCCAGCAGCTTAGTAAGCGGGAGCTCCTACAATGAGCAGTTCTTC

J: TRBJ1-1
size: .
V: TRBV19
D: .
CDR3: CASSIMGGPTEAFF
DNA: TGTGCCAGTAGTATAATGGGGGGACCCACTGAAGCTTTCTTT

J: TRBJ2-7
size: .
V: TRBV5-1
D: TRBD1
CDR3: CASRVGTGAYEQYF
DNA: TGCGCCAGCAGAGTCGGGACAGGGGCTTACGAGCAGTACTTC

J: TRBJ1-1
size: .
V: TRBV10-3
D: .
CDR3: CAISESGRSNTEAFF
DNA: TGTGCCATCAGTGAGTCGGGGAGGTCGAACACTGAAGCTTTCTTT

J: TRBJ1-2
size: .
V: TRBV11-2
D: TRBD1
CDR3: CASSPDRGPTYGYTF
DNA: TGTGCCAGCAGCCCGGACAGGGGACCGACCTATGGCTACACCTTC

J: TRBJ2-7
size: few
V: TRBV21-1
D: .
CDR3: CASSGTSNGEQYF
DNA: TGTGCCAGCAGCGGGACTAGCAACGGCGAGCAGTACTTC

J: TRBJ1-1
size: .
V: TRBV5-1
D: .
CDR3: CASSLAQGNTEAFF
DNA: TGCGCCAGCAGCTTGGCCCAGGGAAACACTGAAGCTTTCTTT

J: TRBJ2-7
size: .
V: TRBV9
D: TRBD1
CDR3: CASSSTGSTYEQYF
DNA: TGTGCCAGCAGTTCGACAGGGAGTACCTACGAGCAGTACTTC

J: TRBJ1-2
size: .
V: TRBV14
D: TRBD1
CDR3: CASSQDGRGFGYTF
DNA: TGTGCCAGCAGCCAAGACGGCAGGGGGTTTGGCTACACCTTC

J: TRBJ2-7
size: .
V: TRBV10-2
D: TRBD2
CDR3: CASSGGTSVTYEQYF
DNA: TGCGCCAGCAGTGGAGGGACTAGCGTAACCTACGAGCAGTACTTC

J: TRBJ2-6
size: .
V: TRBV27
D: .
CDR3: CASRQGFGANVLTF
DNA: TGTGCCAGCAGGCAGGGGTTTGGGGCCAACGTCCTGACTTTC

J: TRBJ2-5
size: .
V: TRBV9
D: TRBD2
CDR3: CASSPGLAGETQYF
DNA: TGTGCCAGCAGCCCGGGACTAGCGGGAGAGACCCAGTACTTC

J: TRBJ2-5
size: .
V: TRBV2
D: .
CDR3: CASSAAQGTRGETQYF
DNA: TGTGCCAGCAGTGCGGCGCAGGGGACACGGGGAGAGACCCAGTACTTC

J: TRBJ1-2
size: .
V: TRBV19
D: .
CDR3: CASSPREGSLGYTF
DNA: TGTGCCAGTAGTCCCCGGGAGGGGTCCCTTGGCTACACCTTC

J: TRBJ2-3
size: .
V: TRBV2
D: .
CDR3: CASSYNVRITDTQYF
DNA: TGTGCCAGCAGCTACAATGTCCGTATCACAGATACGCAGTATTTT

J: TRBJ1-2
size: .
V: TRBV6-4
D: .
CDR3: CASSDSDSASGYTF
DNA: TGTGCCAGCAGTGACTCGGACAGCGCAAGTGGCTACACCTTC

J: TRBJ1-5
size: once
V: TRBV25-1
D: .
CDR3: CASSDFGPQHF
DNA: TGTGCCAGCAGTGATTTTGGTCCCCAGCATTTT

J: TRBJ2-1
size: .
V: TRBV10-1
D: TRBD2
CDR3: CASSESGGRAHEQFF
DNA: TGCGCCAGCAGTGAGTCTGGGGGGAGGGCCCATGAGCAGTTCTTC

J: TRBJ1-5
size: .
V: TRBV5-4
D: .
CDR3: CASSVGGNQPQHF
DNA: TGTGCCAGCAGCGTGGGAGGCAATCAGCCCCAGCATTTT

J: TRBJ2-1
size: .
V: TRBV2
D: .
CDR3: CASRMPGTTGQFF
DNA: TGTGCCAGCAGGATGCCGGGGACCACAGGGCAGTTCTTC

J: TRBJ2-7
size: .
V: TRBV6-1
D: .
CDR3: CASSEWDEQYF
DNA: TGTGCCAGCAGTGAATGGGACGAGCAGTACTTC

J: TRBJ2-1
size: .
V: TRBV18
D: TRBD2
CDR3: CASSPRSGGTHNEQFF
DNA: TGTGCCAGCTCACCAAGGTCGGGGGGGACTCACAATGAGCAGTTCTTC

J: TRBJ2-1
size: .
V: TRBV29-1
D: TRBD2
CDR3: CSVRGTSGGALPYEQFF
DNA: TGCAGCGTCCGAGGGACTAGCGGGGGGGCTCTCCCCTATGAGCAGTTCTTC

J: TRBJ1-1
size: .
V: TRBV10-3
D: .
CDR3: CAIGPGQMNTEAFF
DNA: TGTGCCATCGGACCCGGACAGATGAACACTGAAGCTTTCTTT

J: TRBJ2-3
size: .
V: TRBV9
D: TRBD2
CDR3: CASSAGTSGPTDTQYF
DNA: TGTGCCAGCAGCGCGGGGACTAGCGGTCCCACAGATACGCAGTATTTT

J: TRBJ1-4
size: once
V: TRBV5-1
D: .
CDR3: CASSSGAANEKLFF
DNA: TGCGCCAGCAGTTCAGGGGCCGCTAATGAAAAACTGTTTTTT

J: TRBJ1-4
size: .
V: TRBV18
D: TRBD1
CDR3: CASSLTEGATNEKLFF
DNA: TGTGCCAGCTCACTCACGGAGGGGGCGACTAATGAAAAACTGTTTTTT

J: TRBJ1-1
size: .
V: TRBV6-1
D: TRBD1
CDR3: CASILIQGANTEAFF
DNA: TGTGCCAGCATCCTGATACAGGGGGCGAACACTGAAGCTTTCTTT

J: TRBJ1-1
size: .
V: TRBV29-1
D: .
CDR3: CSVNTVNTEAFF
DNA: TGCAGCGTTAATACCGTAAACACTGAAGCTTTCTTT